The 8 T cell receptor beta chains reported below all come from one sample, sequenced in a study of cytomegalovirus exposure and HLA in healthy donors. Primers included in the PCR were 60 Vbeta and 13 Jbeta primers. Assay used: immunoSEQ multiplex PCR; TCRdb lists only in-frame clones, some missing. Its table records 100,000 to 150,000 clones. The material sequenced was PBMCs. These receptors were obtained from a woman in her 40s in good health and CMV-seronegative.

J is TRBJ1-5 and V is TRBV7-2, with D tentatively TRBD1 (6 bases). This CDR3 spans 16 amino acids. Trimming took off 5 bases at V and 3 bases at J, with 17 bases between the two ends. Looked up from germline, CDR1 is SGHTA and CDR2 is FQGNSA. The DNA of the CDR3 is TGTGCCAGCAGCGACGACAGGCTCGGGTACAATCAGCCCCAGCATTTT. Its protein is CASSDDRLGYNQPQHF.

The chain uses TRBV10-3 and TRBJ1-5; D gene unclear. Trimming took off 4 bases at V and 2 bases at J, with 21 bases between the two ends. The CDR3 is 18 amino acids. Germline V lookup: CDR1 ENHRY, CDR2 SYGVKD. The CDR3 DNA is TGTGCCATCAGTGTTGGGTTCGAGGCAGTTAAGGGCAATCAGCCCCAGCATTTT. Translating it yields CAISVGFEAVKGNQPQHF.

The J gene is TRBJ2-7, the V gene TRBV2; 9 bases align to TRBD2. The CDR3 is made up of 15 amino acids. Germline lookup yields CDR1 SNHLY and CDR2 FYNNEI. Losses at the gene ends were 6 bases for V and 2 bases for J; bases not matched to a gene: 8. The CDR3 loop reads CASRIASGATYEQYF. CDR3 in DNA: TGTGCCAGCAGGATTGCTAGCGGGGCCACCTACGAGCAGTACTTC. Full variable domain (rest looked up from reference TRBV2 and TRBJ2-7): EPEVTQTPSHQVTQMGQEVILRCVPISNHLYFYWYRQILGQKVEFLVSFYNNEISEKSEIFDDQFSVERPDGSNFTLKIRSTKLEDSAMYFCASRIASGATYEQYFGPGTRLTVT.

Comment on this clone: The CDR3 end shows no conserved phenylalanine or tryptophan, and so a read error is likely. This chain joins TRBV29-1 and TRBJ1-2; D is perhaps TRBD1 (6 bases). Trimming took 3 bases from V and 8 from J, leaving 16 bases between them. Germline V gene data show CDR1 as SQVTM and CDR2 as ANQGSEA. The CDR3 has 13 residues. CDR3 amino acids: CSVDGRGGGGYTS. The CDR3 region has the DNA TGCAGCGTTGACGGCAGGGGAGGAGGGGGCTACACCTCC.

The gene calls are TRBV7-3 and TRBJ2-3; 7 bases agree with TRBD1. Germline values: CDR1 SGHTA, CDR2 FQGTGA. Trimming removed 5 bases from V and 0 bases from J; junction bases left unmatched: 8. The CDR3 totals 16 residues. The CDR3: CASSPPTGASTDTQYF. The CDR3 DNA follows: TGTGCCAGCAGCCCCCCAACAGGGGCGAGCACAGATACGCAGTATTTT. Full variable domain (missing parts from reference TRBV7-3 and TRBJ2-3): GAGVSQTPSNKVTEKGKYVELRCDPISGHTALYWYRQSLGQGPEFLIYFQGTGAADDSGLPNDRFFAVRPEGSVSTLKIQRTERGDSAVYLCASSPPTGASTDTQYFGPGTRLTVL.

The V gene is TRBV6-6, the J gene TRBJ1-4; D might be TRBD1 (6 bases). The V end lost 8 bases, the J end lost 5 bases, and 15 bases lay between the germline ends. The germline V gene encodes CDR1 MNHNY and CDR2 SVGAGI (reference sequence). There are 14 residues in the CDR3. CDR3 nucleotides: TGTGCCAGCCGAGGGGGACGGAACAATGAAAAACTGTTTTTT. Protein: CASRGGRNNEKLFF.

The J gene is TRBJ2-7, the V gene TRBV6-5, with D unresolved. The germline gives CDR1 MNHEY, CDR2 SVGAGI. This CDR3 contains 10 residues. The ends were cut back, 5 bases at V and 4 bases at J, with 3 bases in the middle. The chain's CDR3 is CASSPYEQYF. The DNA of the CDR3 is TGTGCCAGCAGTCCTTACGAGCAGTACTTC.

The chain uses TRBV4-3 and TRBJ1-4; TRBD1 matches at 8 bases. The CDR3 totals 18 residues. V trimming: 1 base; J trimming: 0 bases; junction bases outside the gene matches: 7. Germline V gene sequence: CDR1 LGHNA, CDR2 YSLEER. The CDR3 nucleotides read TGCGCCAGCAGCCAAGGTGCGGGACAGGTCGCAACTAATGAAAAACTGTTTTTT. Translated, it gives CASSQGAGQVATNEKLFF.